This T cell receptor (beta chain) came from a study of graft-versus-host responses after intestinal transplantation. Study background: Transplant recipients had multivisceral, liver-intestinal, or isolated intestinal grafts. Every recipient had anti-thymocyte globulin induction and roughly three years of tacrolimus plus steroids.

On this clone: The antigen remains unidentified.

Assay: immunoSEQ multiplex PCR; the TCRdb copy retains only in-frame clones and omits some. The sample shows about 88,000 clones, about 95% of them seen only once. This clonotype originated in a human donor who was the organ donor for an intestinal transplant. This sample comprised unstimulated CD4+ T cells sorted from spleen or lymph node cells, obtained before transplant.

The CDR3 loop is CASSEVSSVLTQYF. The CDR3 DNA follows: TGCGCCAGCAGTGAGGTTTCCTCGGTTTTGACCCAGTACTTC. The chain recombines TRBV10-1 with TRBJ2-5; no firm D call. V was trimmed by 2 bases and J by 7 bases, leaving 14 bases between them. From germline, CDR1 is WNHNN and CDR2 SYGVQD (reference sequence). The CDR3 is 14 residues long.